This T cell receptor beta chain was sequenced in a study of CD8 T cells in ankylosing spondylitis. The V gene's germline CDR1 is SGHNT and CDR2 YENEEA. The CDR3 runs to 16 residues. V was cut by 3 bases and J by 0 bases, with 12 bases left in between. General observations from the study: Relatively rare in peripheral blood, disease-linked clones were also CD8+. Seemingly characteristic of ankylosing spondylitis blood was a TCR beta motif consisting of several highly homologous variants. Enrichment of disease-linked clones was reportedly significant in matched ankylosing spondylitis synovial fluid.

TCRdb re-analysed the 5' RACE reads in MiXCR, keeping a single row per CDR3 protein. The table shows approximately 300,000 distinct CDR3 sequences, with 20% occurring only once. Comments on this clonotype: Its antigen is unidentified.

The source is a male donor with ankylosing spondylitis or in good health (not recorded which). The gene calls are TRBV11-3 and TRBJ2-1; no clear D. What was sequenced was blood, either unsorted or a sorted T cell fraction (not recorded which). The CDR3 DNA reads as TGTGCCAGCAGCTTGGGCCCCCTGAGCTCCTACAATGAGCAGTTCTTC. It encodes CASSLGPLSSYNEQFF.